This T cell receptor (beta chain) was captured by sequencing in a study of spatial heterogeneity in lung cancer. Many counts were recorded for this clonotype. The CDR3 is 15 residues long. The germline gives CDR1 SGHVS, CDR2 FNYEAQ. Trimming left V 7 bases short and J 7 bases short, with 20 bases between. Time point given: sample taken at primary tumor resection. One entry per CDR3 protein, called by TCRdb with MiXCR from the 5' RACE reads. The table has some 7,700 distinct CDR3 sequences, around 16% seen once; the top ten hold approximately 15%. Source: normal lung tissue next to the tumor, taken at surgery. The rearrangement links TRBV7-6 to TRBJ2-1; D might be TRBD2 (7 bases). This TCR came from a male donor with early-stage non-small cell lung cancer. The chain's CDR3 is CASTRSGGAVNEQFF. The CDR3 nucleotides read TGTGCCAGCACCCGTAGTGGGGGGGCCGTGAATGAGCAGTTCTTC.